Detailed here is one T cell receptor (beta chain). The antigen remains undetermined. Primers included in the PCR were 60 Vbeta and 13 Jbeta primers. Authors' data handling: A later analysis tallied approximately 80 million unique TCR beta chains, around 12 million of them shared. TCRdb keeps only in-frame clones here, not all; method: immunoSEQ multiplex PCR. For V, J and clone size, that table is used; D and trimming come from the DNA. The sample gives approximately 160,000 clones, 65% to 70% of which show up once; less than 5% is in the top ten. This specimen comes from a study of cytomegalovirus exposure and HLA in healthy donors. Overall study results and limits: In a later analysis, V- and J-gene trimming of beta chains associated with a DCLRE1C missense variant, replicated independently.

V was pared by 1 base and J by 2 bases, with 9 bases between. CDR1 SGHNT and CDR2 YYREEE come from the germline V gene (reference sequence). The CDR3 is made up of 14 amino acids. The donors, nominally healthy at sampling, likely had unrecorded immune exposures. Sequenced: PBMCs. The receptor comes from a woman between 18 and 29 years old in good health and CMV-seropositive. This chain uses TRBV5-4 with TRBJ1-2; D gene ambiguous. In DNA, the CDR3 is TGTGCCAGCAGCTTGCGAAGCGTCAACTATGGCTACACCTTC. Encoded protein: CASSLRSVNYGYTF.